This TCR beta chain originates from a study of human T cells and chemical hapten exposure (dated by TCRdb to about 2021). About the investigation overall: For sensitization, 2% DPC in acetone was applied to a 2 cm by 2 cm area of upper inner arm skin. Patch tests used Finn chambers with 0.01% DPC on the upper back, scored after 6 days by International Contact Dermatitis Research Group standards. Patients additionally received weekly therapeutic DPC doses to the scalp throughout the approximately 24-week study period. In alopecia patients, the study followed how the peripheral blood TCR repertoire changed in vivo over primary and secondary sensitization to diphenylcyclopropenone (DPC), a hapten. Libraries were pooled for sequencing, and variation in per-sample TCR yields was attributed mainly to small differences in library volumes within the pool. Twenty-nine alopecia patients provided blood for TCR sequencing at one to four time points (pre-sensitization, 2, 6 and 24 weeks). Blood samples were taken from patients before sensitization (week 0) and at 2, 6 and about 24 weeks after DPC sensitization. The mostly female patient cohort included alopecia areata with under or over 50% scalp involvement, alopecia totalis and alopecia universalis.

Broader findings and caveats from the paper: Alopecia, a presumed autoimmune disease, was present in all patients, so the immune response of the patients might differ from that of healthy individuals. After repeated subsampling, changes were observed in the strength of the expansion versus patch-test correlation and in the threshold at which the correlation became significant. DPC sensitization did not change how many TCRs were above 1 in 1000 frequency, and no evidence was found of alterations in global repertoire structure. A positive correlation was found between the number of PT1 expanded TCRs and patch test score, with significance reached at thresholds 8, 16 and 32 but not 4. Expanded TCRs formed significantly more large CDR3 similarity clusters than pre-sensitization or healthy control sets, consistent with antigen-driven responses.

CDR3 length: 19 amino acids, cysteine to phenylalanine. Solely the CDR3 DNA is kept, with 57 bases framed from the first base. The time point label on this specimen signifies: patch test 1, 2 weeks after DPC sensitization. According to the study, the label for this sample's treatment or condition signals: therapeutic diphenylcyclopropenone sensitization with weekly scalp DPC. Blood at each patch-test visit was drawn before the patch test was applied. To be eligible, patients had to be aged 18 to 70, diagnosed with alopecia and judged suitable for DPC therapy, while pregnant patients were excluded. Total RNA was isolated from unfractionated whole blood collected in Tempus Blood RNA tubes. The protocol used for the library was RACE. Sequencing instrument: NextSeq 500. During library preparation, unique molecular identifiers were attached to individual cDNA molecules so that TCRs could be counted quantitatively and reproducibly. Each blood RNA sample was used to sequence both TCR alpha and TCR beta chains. As for the original processing: Samples had a median of approximately 93,000 TCRs, with a range from roughly 23,224 to 750,000. The Decombinator software suite was used to annotate the V, J and CDR3 of the TCR reads. For PS versus PT1 abundance plots, all samples were subsampled to the same number of TCRs (28,000). Expanded TCRs were defined as absent before sensitization and observed at least eight times at the 2-week time point. The public reads were run again by TCRdb, first through fastp at Q25 and then through MiXCR, and only productive beta chains were kept. Each CDR3 protein appears once, grouped with its most common genes and DNA. The V and J calls follow TCRdb's processing rather than the paper's. The sample has tens of thousands of distinct CDR3 sequences on record, about 10% of them singletons. The top ten clonotypes cover roughly 4% of the sample.

On this clonotype: No antigen is known for it. There are no base qualities to consult, and no much larger clone falls within one base.

This TCR was sampled from a woman aged 50 to 60 with alopecia areata. Some clones in this sample may be carry-over from other donors' samples. The sample here was whole blood, taken in connection with sensitization to the hapten diphenylcyclopropenone (DPC). The sequence joins TRBV21-1 to TRBJ2-1; the table gives TRBD1 as D, unverified against the DNA. TRBV21-1 is marked as a pseudogene. The CDR3 region: CASSKMRTIPGQGYNEQFF. In nucleotides, the sequence is TGTGCCAGCAGCAAAATGAGGACGATTCCGGGACAGGGGTACAATGAGCAGTTCTTC.